This T cell receptor beta chain was sequenced for a study of cytomegalovirus exposure and HLA in healthy donors. PCR involved 60 Vbeta and 13 Jbeta primers. TCRdb's copy holds only in-frame clones and misses some; the assay was immunoSEQ multiplex PCR. The table has some 180,000 clones, 70% to 85% seen once. A remark on this clone: The antigen remains undetermined.

Study results and limitations: A later analysis linked about 17,000 TCR beta sequences to HLA alleles at 0.05 false discovery rate.

Trimming shortened V by 3 bases and J by 9 bases, and 14 bases separated the two germline ends. The germline V gene encodes CDR1 MNHEY and CDR2 SMNVEV (reference sequence). The CDR3 spans 13 residues. Sequenced input: PBMCs. The gene calls are TRBV27 and TRBJ2-5, with D maybe TRBD2 (7 bases). The source is a man younger than 35 in good health and CMV-seronegative. CDR3 DNA sequence: TGTGCCAGCAGTTTTCTAGGGGGGGCCGCCCAGTACTTC. As protein: CASSFLGGAAQYF.